The 9 T cell receptor beta chains given below trace back to one sample, sequenced in a study of blood T cell repertoires in COVID-19. This table comes from immunoSEQ multiplex PCR, and its TCRdb copy is limited to in-frame clones, with some not included. Counted here are over 300,000 clones, about nine tenths occurring once; the ten biggest clones make up 8% to 10%. The sequenced material came from PBMCs or T cells enriched from blood (not recorded which). The source is a woman in her forties who had recovered from COVID-19.

The gene calls are TRBV6-5 and TRBJ2-2; possible D gene TRBD2, 5 bases. Germline V gives CDR1 MNHEY, CDR2 SVGAGI. Trimming removed 11 bases from V and 0 bases from J, with 13 bases in between. CDR3 length: 14 amino acids. The CDR3 loop is CASNPGSNTGELFF. The CDR3 region has the DNA TGTGCCTCCAACCCGGGGTCGAACACCGGGGAGCTGTTTTTT.

The chain employs TRBV7-3 and TRBJ2-3; possible D gene TRBD1, 6 bases. Germline CDR1 is SGHTA and CDR2 is FQGTGA. The ends were cut back, 4 bases at V and 2 bases at J, with 13 bases in the middle. The CDR3 extends over 15 amino acids. CDR3 region: CASSYRQDPTDTQYF. CDR3 coding DNA: TGTGCCAGCAGCTACCGACAGGATCCCACAGATACGCAGTATTTT.

The CDR3 nucleotides read TGTGCCAGTAGTTTCGGGGGAAATCAGCCCCAGCATTTT. As protein: CASSFGGNQPQHF. V is TRBV19 and J is TRBJ1-5, with D perhaps matching TRBD1 (5 bases). CDR1 and CDR2 (germline): LNHDA, SQIVND (reference sequence). This CDR3 comprises 13 residues. V dropped 5 bases and J dropped 4 bases, with 9 bases sitting between them.

The rearrangement joins TRBV9 to TRBJ2-7; D perhaps matches TRBD2 (6 bases). Trimming shortened V by 0 bases and J by 9 bases, and 22 bases separated the two germline ends. The CDR3 contains 16 residues. Germline CDR1 is SGDLS and CDR2 is YYNGEE. CDR3 sequence: CASSVDDAGTLGGQYF. DNA for the CDR3: TGTGCCAGCAGCGTAGATGACGCGGGGACCTTGGGGGGGCAGTACTTC.

Note on this clone: Other nucleotide sequences in the sample specify the same CDR3. The rearrangement links TRBV29-1 to TRBJ2-5; the match to TRBD2 covers 12 bases. Trimming took 4 bases from V and 4 from J; bases not matched to a gene: 4. Germline CDR1 reads SQVTM; CDR2 reads ANQGSEA. The CDR3 sequence is 14 residues long. The chain's CDR3 is CSVASGGARETQYF. The CDR3 DNA is TGCAGCGTTGCTAGCGGGGGGGCCAGAGAGACCCAGTACTTC.

The chain has TRBV7-8 and TRBJ1-5; no reliable D call. Germline values: CDR1 SGHVS, CDR2 FQNEAQ. Trimming removed 1 base at V and 7 bases at J, with 8 bases between. The CDR3 runs to 13 residues. As DNA, the CDR3 is TGTGCCAGCAGCTTAGACGGTTCGCAGCCCCAGCATTTT. This sequence encodes CASSLDGSQPQHF. Complete variable domain (other parts from reference TRBV7-8 and TRBJ1-5): GAGVSQSPRYKVAKRGQDVALRCDPISGHVSLFWYQQALGQGPEFLTYFQNEAQLDKSGLPSDRFFAERPEGSVSTLKIQRTQQEDSAVYLCASSLDGSQPQHFGDGTRLSIL.

The rearrangement links TRBV30 to TRBJ1-5; 9 bases align to TRBD1. The J segment lost 8 bases and the V segment lost 6 bases, leaving 8 bases of the junction unmatched. Germline loops: CDR1 GTSNPN, CDR2 SVGIG (reference sequence). The CDR3 loop spans 13 amino acids. The CDR3 DNA sequence: TGTGCCTGCTCAACAGGGGGCCAGAAGCCCCAGCATTTT. It translates to CACSTGGQKPQHF. The variable domain in full, with the rest retrieved from reference TRBV30 and TRBJ1-5, is SQTIHQWPATLVQPVGSPLSLECTVEGTSNPNLYWYRQAAGRGLQLLFYSVGIGQISSEVPQNLSASRPQDRQFILSSKKLLLSDSGFYLCACSTGGQKPQHFGDGTRLSIL.

The genes are TRBV5-4 and TRBJ2-2; TRBD1 aligns across 10 bases. Germline V lookup: CDR1 SGHNT, CDR2 YYREEE (reference sequence). The CDR3 totals 18 residues. Germline trimming cut 4 bases from V and 6 bases from J; bases unmatched to any gene: 15. The CDR3 nucleotides are TGTGCCAGCAGCCTCGACCCCGGAGGACAGGGGGGAGCCGGGGAGCTGTTTTTT. It encodes CASSLDPGGQGGAGELFF.

The rearrangement uses TRBV19 and TRBJ2-4, with 9 bases identical to TRBD1. Unmatched junction bases numbered 9, after V lost 5 bases and J lost 1 base. Germline CDR1 and CDR2: LNHDA and SQIVND (reference sequence). CDR3 length equals 17 residues. The CDR3 DNA sequence: TGTGCCAGTAGTGTGACAGGGGGATCGGGGGCCAAAAACATTCAGTACTTC. Encoded protein: CASSVTGGSGAKNIQYF.